This is a list of T cell receptor beta chains from one sample in a study of T cells in Graves' hyperthyroidism and ophthalmopathy. TCRdb fed the multiplex PCR reads into MiXCR, producing one record per CDR3 protein. This sample has hundreds of thousands of distinct CDR3 sequences, with approximately 22% found just once. The material sequenced was blood. Receptors were obtained from a woman in her sixties or seventies with Graves' ophthalmopathy. CDR3s include the opening cysteine and the closing phenylalanine or tryptophan. A D gene is named only where the DNA matches it firmly. Some rows have no size entry. The others give once, few or many, or a class for an expanded clone.

D gene | J gene | clone size | V gene | CDR3 protein | CDR3 DNA
NA | TRBJ1-5 | NA | TRBV6-1 | CASSEGANQPQHF | TGTGCCAGCAGTGAGGGCGCAAATCAGCCCCAGCATTTT
NA | TRBJ2-3 | many | TRBV7-2 | CASSLEVGTSDTQYF | TGTGCCAGCAGCTTAGAAGTGGGGACCTCAGATACGCAGTATTTT
TRBD2 | TRBJ2-1 | few | TRBV20-1 | CSAYGRASNEQFF | TGCAGTGCTTACGGGAGGGCCTCCAATGAGCAGTTCTTC
NA | TRBJ2-7 | NA | TRBV20-1 | CSAQQTGGGPRPTYEQYF | TGCAGTGCTCAACAAACCGGCGGCGGCCCCCGCCCCACCTACGAGCAGTACTTC
TRBD2 | TRBJ2-7 | few | TRBV9 | CASSVAPSGDSYEQYF | TGTGCCAGCAGCGTAGCTCCTAGCGGGGATTCCTACGAGCAGTACTTC
TRBD1 | TRBJ1-5 | few | TRBV19 | CASSTGQRTGPQHF | TGTGCCAGTAGTACGGGACAGAGAACGGGGCCCCAGCATTTT
NA | TRBJ1-2 | many | TRBV2 | CASSGPGVTADYGYTF | TGTGCCAGCAGTGGACCCGGGGTAACGGCGGACTATGGCTACACCTTC
TRBD1 | TRBJ2-5 | NA | TRBV20-1 | CSARALQGAGETQYF | TGCAGTGCTAGAGCCCTACAGGGGGCTGGGGAGACCCAGTACTTC
TRBD1 | TRBJ2-3 | NA | TRBV19 | CASSIRQGRTDTQYF | TGTGCCAGTAGTATTCGACAGGGGAGGACAGATACGCAGTATTTT
NA | TRBJ1-5 | many | TRBV28 | CASSSQGLDVEPQHF | TGTGCCAGCAGTTCACAGGGACTCGACGTGGAGCCCCAGCATTTT
NA | TRBJ2-4 | few | TRBV12-3/TRBV12-4 | CASSLWRNIQYF | TGTGCCAGCAGTTTGTGGAGAAACATTCAGTACTTC
NA | TRBJ1-1 | NA | TRBV24-1 | CATSDFRGTEAFF | TGTGCCACCAGTGATTTTAGGGGCACTGAAGCTTTCTTT
TRBD1 | TRBJ1-1 | few | TRBV18 | CASSPLSVGTGTEAFF | TGTGCCAGCTCACCATTAAGTGTCGGGACAGGGACTGAAGCTTTCTTT
NA | TRBJ1-6 | NA | TRBV20-1 | CSARDQAGYNSPLHF | TGCAGTGCTAGAGATCAAGCAGGGTATAATTCACCCCTCCACTTT
TRBD1 | TRBJ2-5 | NA | TRBV11-3 | CASTIHRDSKETQYF | TGTGCCAGCACCATACACCGGGACAGTAAAGAGACCCAGTACTTC
TRBD2 | TRBJ2-6 | NA | TRBV27 | CASTLLGGSGANVLTF | TGTGCCAGCACCCTCTTGGGAGGGTCTGGGGCCAACGTCCTGACTTTC
NA | TRBJ2-5 | NA | TRBV15 | CATSAFRGLTGETQYF | TGTGCCACCAGCGCCTTTAGGGGTTTAACGGGGGAGACCCAGTACTTC
TRBD2 | TRBJ2-1 | NA | TRBV10-1 | CASSESPGTSGRLVNEQFF | TGCGCCAGCAGTGAGTCGCCTGGGACTAGCGGGAGGCTGGTGAATGAGCAGTTCTTC
TRBD1 | TRBJ1-6 | NA | TRBV10-2 | CASNNGQGGTYNSPLHF | TGCGCCAGCAACAACGGACAGGGGGGAACGTATAATTCACCCCTCCACTTT
NA | TRBJ2-3 | NA | TRBV6-5 | CASSYLASTDTQYF | TGTGCCAGCAGTTATCTAGCGAGCACAGATACGCAGTATTTT
NA | TRBJ1-5 | few | TRBV12-3/TRBV12-4 | CASSSRGGVNQPQHF | TGTGCCAGCAGTTCCAGAGGGGGGGTCAATCAGCCCCAGCATTTT
NA | TRBJ1-2 | NA | TRBV29-1 | CSVEWRGTTYGYTF | TGCAGCGTTGAATGGAGGGGCACAACCTATGGCTACACCTTC
TRBD1 | TRBJ2-1 | many | TRBV12-3/TRBV12-4 | CASSFDPGQGTDEQFF | TGTGCCAGCAGTTTCGATCCGGGACAGGGTACAGATGAGCAGTTCTTC
TRBD1 | TRBJ2-3 | many | TRBV2 | CASRPTGNTDTQYF | TGTGCCAGCAGACCGACAGGGAACACAGATACGCAGTATTTT
TRBD2 | TRBJ2-1 | few | TRBV9 | CASSVDPGGLYNEQFF | TGTGCCAGCAGCGTAGACCCGGGAGGACTTTACAATGAGCAGTTCTTC
TRBD2 | TRBJ2-2 | NA | TRBV6-1 | CASSSWTSGTAGELFF | TGTGCCAGCAGTTCATGGACTAGCGGGACCGCCGGGGAGCTGTTTTTT
NA | TRBJ1-5 | many | TRBV20-1 | CSARLPRGVQPQHF | TGCAGTGCCAGACTTCCCAGGGGAGTTCAGCCCCAGCATTTT
NA | TRBJ1-3 | many | TRBV10-3 | CATESGNTIYF | TGTGCCACGGAATCTGGAAACACCATATATTTT
TRBD2 | TRBJ2-2 | few | TRBV20-1 | CSASPTSGRAGGELFF | TGCAGTGCTAGCCCGACTAGCGGGAGGGCCGGCGGGGAGCTGTTTTTT
NA | TRBJ2-1 | NA | TRBV7-6 | CASTQGQGQQFF | TGTGCCAGCACCCAGGGGCAGGGCCAGCAGTTCTTC
NA | TRBJ2-7 | NA | TRBV11-2 | CASSLGLGGIYEQYF | TGTGCCAGCAGCTTAGGATTAGGAGGAATCTACGAGCAGTACTTC
TRBD1 | TRBJ2-5 | many | TRBV7-2 | CASSTRTGLETQYF | TGTGCCAGCAGCACTAGGACAGGGTTGGAGACCCAGTACTTC
NA | TRBJ1-1 | many | TRBV3-1 | CASSQGGRSAEAFF | TGTGCCAGCAGCCAAGGGGGACGGAGCGCTGAAGCTTTCTTT
NA | TRBJ1-2 | few | TRBV7-9 | CASSLRTDYGYTF | TGTGCCAGCAGCTTAAGGACGGATTATGGCTACACCTTC
NA | TRBJ1-1 | few | TRBV20-1 | CSASRGISNTEAFF | TGCAGTGCTTCGAGGGGGATCTCGAACACTGAAGCTTTCTTT
TRBD2 | TRBJ2-7 | few | TRBV20-1 | CSARVDGGGLTEQYF | TGCAGTGCTAGAGTAGATGGCGGGGGGCTGACCGAGCAGTACTTC
TRBD1 | TRBJ1-6 | few | TRBV30 | CAWRTGVNSPLHF | TGTGCCTGGAGGACAGGGGTAAATTCACCCCTCCACTTT
NA | TRBJ1-5 | NA | TRBV24-1 | CATSDRDGWNQPQHF | TGTGCCACCAGTGACCGGGACGGGTGGAATCAGCCCCAGCATTTT
NA | TRBJ1-1 | NA | TRBV20-1 | CSARDQKGEAFF | TGCAGTGCTAGAGATCAGAAAGGGGAAGCTTTCTTT
TRBD2 | TRBJ2-3 | NA | TRBV10-1 | CASSTLAGGTTDTQYF | TGCGCCAGCAGTACCCTAGCGGGAGGGACCACAGATACGCAGTATTTT
NA | TRBJ2-7 | few | TRBV5-6 | CASSPRGGSVKEQYF | TGTGCCAGCAGCCCCAGGGGAGGATCCGTTAAGGAGCAGTACTTC
NA | TRBJ1-1 | many | TRBV12-3/TRBV12-4 | CASRPWGGRAIGLNTEAFF | TGTGCCAGCAGACCCTGGGGGGGACGAGCCATAGGTTTGAACACTGAAGCTTTCTTT
NA | TRBJ1-1 | few | TRBV19 | CASTAGRSYTEAFF | TGTGCCAGTACCGCGGGGCGTTCTTACACTGAAGCTTTCTTT
TRBD2 | TRBJ2-3 | many | TRBV20-1 | CSARSFPRTSGTDTQYF | TGCAGTGCTAGGTCCTTCCCCCGGACTAGCGGGACAGATACGCAGTATTTT
TRBD1 | TRBJ1-2 | few | TRBV5-1 | CASSTTGNGYTF | TGCGCCAGCAGCACGACAGGGAATGGCTACACCTTC
NA | TRBJ2-6 | NA | TRBV5-5 | CASSLGGVSWANVLTF | TGTGCCAGCAGCTTGGGGGGGGTCAGTTGGGCCAACGTCCTGACTTTC
NA | TRBJ2-2 | NA | TRBV9 | CASSVALGGELFF | TGTGCCAGCAGCGTAGCTCTGGGCGGGGAGCTGTTTTTT
NA | TRBJ2-2 | many | TRBV7-2 | CASSPLWFSGTPTGELFF | TGTGCCAGCAGCCCCCTATGGTTTAGCGGAACGCCCACCGGGGAGCTGTTTTTT
NA | TRBJ1-4 | NA | TRBV27 | CASSLRGRGRTNEKLFF | TGTGCCAGCAGTCTGCGGGGACGAGGTCGTACTAATGAAAAACTGTTTTTT
NA | TRBJ2-7 | few | TRBV6-5 | CASSYSTGGGGEQYF | TGTGCCAGCAGTTACTCGACGGGGGGCGGGGGCGAGCAGTACTTC
TRBD1 | TRBJ2-1 | NA | TRBV28 | CASTPGTGMYNEQFF | TGTGCCAGCACTCCCGGGACAGGGATGTACAATGAGCAGTTCTTC
NA | TRBJ1-3 | many | TRBV28 | CASSLSGNTIYF | TGTGCCAGCAGTCTCTCTGGAAACACCATATATTTT
NA | TRBJ2-2 | NA | TRBV7-3 | CASSLGGFTTGELFF | TGTGCCAGCAGCTTAGGTGGCTTTACCACCGGGGAGCTGTTTTTT
NA | TRBJ1-3 | few | TRBV30 | CAWSPKGYGNTIYF | TGTGCCTGGAGCCCAAAGGGTTACGGAAACACCATATATTTT
NA | TRBJ2-7 | few | TRBV12-5 | CASGSGDTYEQYF | TGTGCTAGTGGTTCGGGAGATACCTACGAGCAGTACTTC
TRBD2 | TRBJ2-5 | NA | TRBV30 | CAWKGLAGWETQYF | TGTGCCTGGAAGGGACTAGCGGGATGGGAGACCCAGTACTTC
TRBD1 | TRBJ2-7 | NA | TRBV12-5 | CASALGQSGEQYF | TGTGCTAGTGCTTTGGGACAGTCGGGCGAGCAGTACTTC
TRBD2 | TRBJ2-1 | few | TRBV4-1 | CASSTGTSGYNEQFF | TGCGCCAGCAGCACCGGGACTAGCGGGTACAATGAGCAGTTCTTC
TRBD1 | TRBJ2-5 | NA | TRBV5-1 | CASSRVGTGGRSQETQYF | TGCGCCAGCAGCCGAGTCGGGACAGGGGGCCGTTCGCAAGAGACCCAGTACTTC